A single sample gave rise to the 29 T cell receptor beta chains below, sequenced in a study of blood T cell repertoires in COVID-19. Assay used: immunoSEQ multiplex PCR; TCRdb lists only in-frame clones, some missing. The sample shows 350,000 or so clones, 88% of them seen only once. The sample taken for sequencing was peripheral blood. The receptors were sampled from a woman in her 30s with COVID-19, enrolled during active disease.

This rearrangement joins TRBV19 to TRBJ1-1; tentatively, D is TRBD1 (5 bases). Germline values: CDR1 LNHDA, CDR2 SQIVND (reference sequence). This CDR3 comprises 13 residues. Deletions cut 10 bases from V and 4 bases from J, with 16 bases between. The CDR3 spells CATESGGGTEAFF. The CDR3 DNA reads as TGTGCCACCGAGAGCGGGGGAGGCACTGAAGCTTTCTTT.

The CDR3 reads CASSYRQGNSPLHF. DNA of the CDR3: TGTGCCAGCAGTTACCGACAGGGTAATTCACCCCTCCACTTT. The gene calls are TRBV6-5 and TRBJ1-6, with 7 nucleotides matching TRBD1. This CDR3 region has 14 residues. Germline V CDR1 and CDR2: MNHEY, SVGAGI. Unmatched junction bases numbered 1, after V lost 2 bases and J lost 6 bases.

This sequence joins TRBV5-6 and TRBJ2-7; 9 bases map to TRBD2. In germline, CDR1 is SGHDT, CDR2 YYEEEE. The CDR3 runs to 16 residues. The CDR3 loop is CARSRGGVHLGHEQYV. Here the CDR3 DNA reads TGTGCCCGCAGCCGCGGGGGGGTACACTTGGGCCACGAGCAGTACGTC.

For the CDR3, the DNA is TGCGCCAGCAGCTACGACAGGGGCCCGAACACTGAAGCTTTCTTT. Encoded protein: CASSYDRGPNTEAFF. V and J are TRBV5-1 and TRBJ1-1; 8 bases match TRBD1. V lost 3 bases to trimming and J lost 1 base; unmatched junction nucleotides: 5. This CDR3 is 15 amino acids long. Germline V gives CDR1 SGHRS, CDR2 YFSETQ.

The gene calls are TRBV6-6 and TRBJ2-3; D is perhaps TRBD1 (6 bases). There are 14 residues in the CDR3. V was shortened by 5 bases and J by 4 bases, with 13 bases between the two germline ends. Looked up from germline, CDR1 is MNHNY and CDR2 is SVGAGI (reference sequence). The CDR3 protein is CASSPRGSADTQYF. The DNA for the CDR3 is TGTGCCAGCAGTCCCAGGGGAAGCGCAGATACGCAGTATTTT.

Note on this clone: Other nucleotide sequences in the sample specify the same CDR3. The chain has TRBV7-8 and TRBJ1-5; D unresolved. The CDR3 runs 14 residues. Per germline, CDR1 SGHVS and CDR2 FQNEAQ. Deletions cut 3 bases from V and 1 base from J, with 7 bases between. In DNA form, the CDR3 reads TGTGCCAGCAGCTTGGGCCTAAGCAATCAGCCCCAGCATTTT. Its translation: CASSLGLSNQPQHF.

This chain connects TRBV10-2 to TRBJ1-6; no clear D gene. Trimming cost V 6 bases and J 0 bases, with 9 bases left between them. Germline CDR1 and CDR2: WSHSY and SAAADI. This CDR3 is 15 amino acids long. The CDR3 coding sequence is TGCGCCAGCAGGGGCGAGAGCTCCTATAATTCACCCCTCCACTTT. Protein sequence: CASRGESSYNSPLHF.

The V call is TRBV2, the J call TRBJ2-2; D is uncertain. The CDR3 sequence is 13 residues long. Trimming took off 5 bases at V and 5 bases at J, with 9 bases between the two ends. Germline V lookup: CDR1 SNHLY, CDR2 FYNNEI. The CDR3 DNA sequence: TGTGCCAGCAGTAACTTACTTACCGGGGAGCTGTTTTTT. This codes for CASSNLLTGELFF.

CDR3 region: CASSYSGLTAYYGYTF. The DNA of the CDR3 is TGTGCCAGCAGTTACTCGGGACTTACGGCTTACTATGGCTACACCTTC. The rearrangement uses TRBV6-6 and TRBJ1-2, with a possible D match to TRBD1 (5 bases). Germline values: CDR1 MNHNY, CDR2 SVGAGI (reference sequence). V was shortened by 0 bases and J by 3 bases, with 14 bases between the two germline ends. The CDR3 is 16 amino acids.

The chain links TRBV6-5 to TRBJ2-1; the match to TRBD2 covers 10 bases. The CDR3 is 15 amino acids. With 4 bases clipped from V and 7 bases from J, the junction kept 7 bases outside the gene matches. Germline values: CDR1 MNHEY, CDR2 SVGAGI. The chain's CDR3 is CASSSLAGGWNEQFF. The CDR3 nucleotides are TGTGCCAGCAGTTCCTTAGCGGGGGGCTGGAATGAGCAGTTCTTC.

The V call is TRBV2, the J call TRBJ2-4, with TRBD2 identical over 7 bases. This CDR3 region has 14 residues. V gave up 7 bases and J gave up 6 bases; unmatched junction bases: 9. The germline CDR1 and CDR2 sequences are SNHLY and FYNNEI. CDR3 region: CASKPGTGGNIQYF. CDR3 in DNA: TGTGCCAGCAAACCGGGAACGGGGGGAAACATTCAGTACTTC. Full variable domain (rest looked up from reference TRBV2 and TRBJ2-4): EPEVTQTPSHQVTQMGQEVILRCVPISNHLYFYWYRQILGQKVEFLVSFYNNEISEKSEIFDDQFSVERPDGSNFTLKIRSTKLEDSAMYFCASKPGTGGNIQYFGAGTRLSVL.

The gene calls are TRBV6-6 and TRBJ1-3; TRBD1 matches at 9 bases. This CDR3 is 15 amino acids long. Trimming at V came to 0 bases and at J to 7 bases, leaving 4 bases not matched to a gene. Germline CDR1 and CDR2: MNHNY and SVGAGI (reference sequence). CDR3 sequence reads: CASSYSPDRGNTIYF. CDR3 coding DNA: TGTGCCAGCAGTTACTCCCCGGACAGGGGTAACACCATATATTTT.

This clone has more than one count but fewer than ten. CDR3 sequence reads: CASSWGVHGYTF. CDR3 bases: TGTGCCAGCAGCTGGGGAGTTCACGGCTACACCTTC. The rearrangement joins TRBV6-6 to TRBJ1-2, with D unclear. CDR1 is MNHNY and CDR2 is SVGAGI in the germline V gene (reference sequence). With 6 bases removed from V and 8 bases from J, the gap between germline ends came to 13 bases. The CDR3 runs 12 residues.

This clone has just one count. The rearrangement uses TRBV6-5 and TRBJ1-1, with no clear D. V dropped 0 bases and J dropped 5 bases, with 7 bases sitting between them. Germline V lookup: CDR1 MNHEY, CDR2 SVGAGI. This CDR3 has 13 residues. CDR3 nucleotide sequence: TGTGCCAGCAGTTACTCCTTCGGGACTGAAGCTTTCTTT. Translating it yields CASSYSFGTEAFF.

The gene calls are TRBV9 and TRBJ2-1, with D unresolved. This CDR3 contains 14 residues. Trimming stripped 0 bases from V and 4 bases from J, with 8 bases between. Germline-derived CDR1 and CDR2 are SGDLS and YYNGEE. The CDR3 DNA follows: TGTGCCAGCAGCGTAGAGACGGAGTACAATGAGCAGTTCTTC. This codes for CASSVETEYNEQFF.

This clone was observed a few times. The chain joins TRBV6-2 or TRBV6-3 to TRBJ1-5; D gene ambiguous. V lost 5 bases to trimming and J lost 2 bases, with 10 bases between them. Germline V CDR1 and CDR2: MNHEY, SVGEGT. The CDR3 has 14 residues. The CDR3, as DNA: TGTGCCAGCAGTATGGAGATGGGCAATCAGCCCCAGCATTTT. Its translation: CASSMEMGNQPQHF.

The V gene is TRBV19, the J gene TRBJ1-2; the match to TRBD1 covers 7 bases. Germline V gives CDR1 LNHDA, CDR2 SQIVND (reference sequence). V shed 5 bases and J 7 bases; nucleotides not matched to a gene: 7. The CDR3 consists of 13 residues. The CDR3 sequence is CASSETGWGGYTF. The CDR3 nucleotides read TGTGCCAGTAGTGAGACAGGGTGGGGTGGCTACACCTTC. The complete variable domain, with remaining parts taken from reference TRBV19 and TRBJ1-2, reads DGGITQSPKYLFRKEGQNVTLSCEQNLNHDAMYWYRQDPGQGLRLIYYSQIVNDFQKGDIAEGYSVSREKKESFPLTVTSAQKNPTAFYLCASSETGWGGYTFGSGTRLTVV.

The chain couples TRBV18 to TRBJ2-5; TRBD2 might be the D (5 bases). This CDR3 contains 12 residues. Germline V gene lookup returns CDR1 KGHSH and CDR2 LQKENI. V was clipped by 5 bases and J by 7 bases, with 11 bases between them. CDR3 in DNA: TGTGCCAGCTCAGACACGGGGTGGACCCAGTACTTC. It translates to CASSDTGWTQYF.

The chain has TRBV21-1 and TRBJ2-7; the table's D call, TRBD1, has no DNA check behind it. TRBV21-1 is given as a pseudogene. The CDR3 loop spans 16 amino acids. The chain's CDR3 is CASSKDKGALSYEQYV. DNA for the CDR3: TGTGCCAGCAGCAAAGATAAAGGGGCCCTCTCCTACGAGCAGTACGTC.

The chain joins TRBV20-1 to TRBJ1-1; no reliable D call. Between the trimmed V and J ends, which lost 3 bases and 6 bases, there was a span of 14 bases. Germline V CDR1 and CDR2: DFQATT, SNEGSKA (reference sequence). There are 13 residues in the CDR3. CDR3 nucleotide sequence: TGCAGTGCTAGTGACGGGCAGAGGGCTGAAGCTTTCTTT. Its translation: CSASDGQRAEAFF.

The gene calls are TRBV6-5 and TRBJ2-3; 8 bases are shared with TRBD2. The germline gives CDR1 MNHEY, CDR2 SVGAGI. This CDR3 region has 16 residues. V lost 2 bases, J lost 3 bases, and 7 bases stayed unmatched. CDR3 nucleotides: TGTGCCAGCAGTTACGCGGGGGGCGTAAGGACAGATACGCAGTATTTT. Translated: CASSYAGGVRTDTQYF.

This chain connects TRBV6-1 to TRBJ1-5; 7 bases match TRBD1. Germline V CDR1 and CDR2: MNHNS, SASEGT. The CDR3 totals 13 residues. The V gene end was trimmed by 5 bases and the J gene end by 6 bases; junction bases not matched to a gene: 4. CDR3 amino acids: CASSNHRGQPQHF. In DNA, the CDR3 is TGTGCCAGCAGTAATCACAGGGGTCAGCCCCAGCATTTT.

This clone was picked up one time. The chain recombines TRBV9 with TRBJ2-2, with D possibly being TRBD1 (6 bases). V gave up 3 bases and J gave up 1 base, with 13 bases separating them. CDR3 length equals 16 residues. Per the germline V gene, CDR1 is SGDLS and CDR2 is YYNGEE. The CDR3 region is CASSENREGNTGELFF. The CDR3 DNA reads TGTGCCAGCAGCGAGAACAGGGAAGGGAACACCGGGGAGCTGTTTTTT.

V is TRBV6-6 and J is TRBJ2-7; 12 positions match TRBD1. CDR3 length equals 15 residues. Per germline, CDR1 MNHNY and CDR2 SVGAGI (reference sequence). The ends lost 6 bases at V and 4 bases at J; junction bases unmatched: 7. The CDR3 reads CASSSGTGGLYEQYV. In DNA, the CDR3 is TGTGCCAGCAGCTCCGGGACAGGGGGCTTATACGAGCAGTACGTC.

The chain recombines TRBV2 with TRBJ2-1, with 13 positions matching TRBD2. The CDR3 spans 15 residues. The V segment lost 8 bases and the J segment 6 bases; nucleotides outside the gene matches: 7. The germline V gene has CDR1 SNHLY and CDR2 FYNNEI. DNA for the CDR3: TGTGCCAGCCACGAGACTAGCGGGGGGCCCAATGAGCAGTTCTTC. This codes for CASHETSGGPNEQFF.

This clone was observed a single time. This chain connects TRBV2 to TRBJ1-2; D not resolved. Trimming removed 7 bases from V and 4 bases from J, with 13 bases in between. The CDR3 is 13 amino acids. The germline V gene encodes CDR1 SNHLY and CDR2 FYNNEI. The CDR3 DNA reads as TGTGCCAGCATGGGCCCCAAGGTCTATGGCTACACCTTC. Translation: CASMGPKVYGYTF.

This sequence joins TRBV6-5 and TRBJ1-6, with a tentative D call TRBD1 (5 bases). CDR3 size: 15 residues. The germline V and J ends were trimmed by 0 bases and 11 bases, with 14 bases remaining between them. Germline CDR1 MNHEY, CDR2 SVGAGI. CDR3 sequence: CASSYSDRIPTPLHF. For the CDR3, the DNA is TGTGCCAGCAGTTACTCAGACAGAATCCCAACACCCCTCCACTTT.

The J gene is TRBJ1-1, the V gene TRBV5-6; D is unresolved. Germline CDR1 SGHDT, CDR2 YYEEEE. With 0 bases removed from V and 4 bases from J, the gap between germline ends came to 7 bases. The CDR3 contains 13 residues. The CDR3 DNA reads TGTGCCAGCAGCTTGGTTAGCGTCACTGAAGCTTTCTTT. It translates to CASSLVSVTEAFF.

This clone has only one observation. This chain links TRBV24-1 with TRBJ1-2, with D possibly matching TRBD1 (6 bases). With 4 bases removed from V and 8 bases from J, the gap between germline ends came to 13 bases. This CDR3 is 13 amino acids long. CDR1 is KGHDR, CDR2 SFDVKD, per germline. CDR3 in amino acids: CATSETGLWGYTF. DNA of the CDR3: TGTGCCACCAGTGAAACAGGGTTATGGGGCTACACCTTC.